Sequencing of this TCR beta chain was carried out in a study of identical twins. This clonotype was seen a handful of times. cDNA carried unique molecular identifiers, and a universal primer site was added by template switching. Via MiXCR, TCRdb re-called the 5' RACE reads, giving one row per CDR3 protein. The sample holds 450,000 to 650,000 distinct CDR3 sequences, 7.5% to 10% seen once. The V end lost 1 base, the J end lost 6 bases, and 16 bases lay between the germline ends. Germline values: CDR1 SEHNR, CDR2 FQNEAQ (reference sequence). CDR3 length: 15 residues. The same sample was also studied in work on yellow fever vaccine responses in identical twins.

The sequence was collected from a young woman in good health. The genes are TRBV7-9 and TRBJ2-7; TRBD2 might be the D (5 bases). Sequenced material: PBMCs. CDR3 protein: CASSLGERRDSEQYF. In nucleotides, the CDR3 is TGTGCCAGCAGCTTAGGTGAGCGGCGCGACTCCGAGCAGTACTTC.